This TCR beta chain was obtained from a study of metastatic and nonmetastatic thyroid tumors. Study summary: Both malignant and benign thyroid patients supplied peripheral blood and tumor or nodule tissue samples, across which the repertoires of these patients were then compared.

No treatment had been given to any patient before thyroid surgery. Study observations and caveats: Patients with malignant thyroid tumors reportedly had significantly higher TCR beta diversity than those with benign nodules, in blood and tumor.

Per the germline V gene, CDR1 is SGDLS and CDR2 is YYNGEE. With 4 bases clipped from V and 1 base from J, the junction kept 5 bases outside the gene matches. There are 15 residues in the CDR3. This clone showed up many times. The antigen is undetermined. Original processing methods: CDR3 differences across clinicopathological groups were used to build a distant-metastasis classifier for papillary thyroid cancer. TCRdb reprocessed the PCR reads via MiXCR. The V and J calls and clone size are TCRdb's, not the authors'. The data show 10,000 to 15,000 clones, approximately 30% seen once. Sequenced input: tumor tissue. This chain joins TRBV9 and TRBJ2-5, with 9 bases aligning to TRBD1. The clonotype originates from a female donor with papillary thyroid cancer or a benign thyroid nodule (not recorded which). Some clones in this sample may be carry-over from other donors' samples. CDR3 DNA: TGTGCCAGCAGCTACAGGGGGCTTGTCCAAGAGACCCAGTACTTC. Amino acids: CASSYRGLVQETQYF.